This T cell receptor beta chain came from a study of blood T cells in healthy people across ages (dated by TCRdb to about 2015). Looking at the study overall: In model experiments, template switching captured roughly one uniquely barcoded TCR beta cDNA molecule for every two T cells. To avoid experimental bias, donors of different ages were distributed randomly across sequencing lanes. The donors were divided into four age groups: young (average approximately 17 years), middle-aged (approximately 39), aged (approximately 62) and long-lived (about 80). Two additional independent replicas of 1 million unique cDNA reads from the same blood draw were analyzed for two donors (one aged 18 to 30 and one aged 80 or older). To track age-related changes in TCR beta repertoire diversity, the study relied on deep sequencing normalized with unique cDNA molecular identifiers.

Regarding this clonotype: There is no known antigen for this receptor. Base qualities were left out, and no much larger clone turns up one base away.

Systemically healthy Caucasian individuals from Russia, approximately 39 in total and aged roughly 6 to 100 years, were included as donors. Ten milliliters of peripheral blood were collected from each donor into EDTA-treated Vacutainer tubes. Ficoll-Paque density-gradient centrifugation was used to isolate PBMCs, with at least 7 million obtained per sample. Trizol reagent was used to extract total RNA from the PBMCs, yielding at least 5 micrograms per sample. Naive CD45RAhigh/CD27high T cell percentages were measured by flow cytometry on a PBMC aliquot from every donor. From its cysteine to its phenylalanine, the CDR3 spans 13 amino acids. The kept DNA is CDR3 alone, 39 bases in frame from the first base. The germline V gene (reference sequence) supplies CDR1 LNHNV and CDR2 YYDKDF. Library construction relied on 5' RACE. TCRdb records Illumina HiSeq 2500 as the sequencer. A second PCR of roughly 7 to 11 cycles was performed with a sample-barcoded 5' primer and a J-beta primer mix. A unique molecular identifier was introduced onto each TCR beta cDNA molecule by a template-switch 5' adaptor carrying 12 random nucleotides. Each sample yielded at least 2.5 million CDR3-containing paired-end reads. All of the RNA was converted into first-strand cDNA using the Mint cDNA synthesis kit, with a TRBC-specific oligonucleotide serving as the primer. Following uracil-DNA glycosylase treatment, all cDNA underwent a first 18-cycle PCR with the universal primers M1SS and BC2_uni_R. The study's own analysis went as follows. Each sample was normalized by randomly selecting 1 million high-quality reads, each carrying a distinct molecular identifier. Instead of being binned into consensus sequences, reads that shared molecular identifiers were thrown out. MiTCR, with a Q25 quality threshold and the strictest error-elimination algorithm, was used for CDR3 identification, clonotype clustering and error correction. Lower-bound total TCR beta diversity was estimated with a nonparametric unseen species model using Euler transformation. TCRdb's own reprocessing of the public reads used fastp at Q25 and MiXCR and kept productive beta chains. Identical CDR3 proteins give one entry, which carries the most common genes and DNA. TCRdb, not the authors, supplied the V and J calls. The sample table contains approximately 600,000 distinct CDR3 sequences; only one count was recorded for 58% of them. The ten largest make up more than 35% of the sample.

Overall study outcomes, separate from this receptor: Conclusive comparison of naive and antigen-experienced compartments was prevented by the profiling of bulk unsorted PBMCs. Donor CMV infection status was unknown, potentially confounding age-related changes in expanded clonotypes. The percentage of naive T cells measured by flow cytometry correlated strongly with observed TCR beta diversity. Estimates of total diversity from one million sequenced T cells were regarded as lower bounds and underestimates. Compared with the aged group, the long-lived group had more naive CD4+ T cells, fewer expanded clones and increased TCR diversity, suggesting age selection. Observed TCR beta diversity per million T cells fell roughly linearly with age, and a significant reduction was already apparent by age around 39.

The receptor's source is a man in his sixties in good health. The V gene is TRBV15 and the J gene is TRBJ2-5; TRBD2 aligns with 7 central bases. The J call may not be correct, given that the DNA end is closer to TRBJ2-7. Specimen: blood. The nucleotide sequence is TGTGCCACCAGCAGAGGGGAGGGCTACGAGCAGTACTTC. It translates to CATSRGEGYEQYF.